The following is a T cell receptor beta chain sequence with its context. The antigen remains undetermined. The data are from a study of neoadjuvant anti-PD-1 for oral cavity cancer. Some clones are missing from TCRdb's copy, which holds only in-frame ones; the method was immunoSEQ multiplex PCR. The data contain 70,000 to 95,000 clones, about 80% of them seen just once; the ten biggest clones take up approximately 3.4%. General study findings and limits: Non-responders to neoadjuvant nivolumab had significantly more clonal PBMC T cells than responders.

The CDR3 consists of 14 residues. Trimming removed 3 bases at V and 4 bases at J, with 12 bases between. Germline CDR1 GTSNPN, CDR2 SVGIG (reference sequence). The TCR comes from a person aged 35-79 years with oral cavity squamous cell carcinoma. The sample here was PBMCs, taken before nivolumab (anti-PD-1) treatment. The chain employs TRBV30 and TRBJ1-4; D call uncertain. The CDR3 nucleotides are TGTGCCTGGAGCTTTAGCAGTCTTAATGAAAAACTGTTTTTT. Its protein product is CAWSFSSLNEKLFF.